The rows below give T cell receptor beta chains drawn from one sample of a study of T-cell reconstitution after alpha-beta-depleted transplantation in children. TCRdb used MiXCR to reprocess the PCR reads, holding one entry per CDR3 protein. The data hold about a million distinct CDR3 sequences, with about 26% observed a single time. This material consisted of PBMCs, mostly from graft donor cells, taken 360 days after TCRalphabeta/CD19-depleted stem cell transplant. The receptors here all came from a boy under two years old who had a stem cell transplant for SCID, so the T cells may come from the graft donor. Each CDR3 is given with its conserved first and last residue. The D gene is left open where the match is weak. For some rows the clone size is stated as once, few or many, or as a class when expanded; others skip it.

j_call v_call cdr3_length clone_size d_call cdr3_aa cdr3_nt
TRBJ2-1 TRBV20-1 16 few - CSARIPAESINNEQFF TGCAGTGCTAGAATCCCCGCGGAGTCCATTAACAATGAGCAGTTCTTC
TRBJ2-1 TRBV20-1 15 - - CSAGAHRDGYNEQFF TGCAGTGCTGGGGCTCACAGGGACGGGTACAATGAGCAGTTCTTC
TRBJ2-5 TRBV7-7 15 - TRBD1 CASSLAGTVGETQYF TGTGCCAGCAGCTTAGCCGGGACAGTAGGAGAGACCCAGTACTTC
TRBJ1-5 TRBV6-1 13 - - CASSEEHWLPQHF TGTGCCAGCAGTGAAGAGCATTGGCTGCCCCAGCATTTT
TRBJ2-1 TRBV11-2 16 few - CASSSQTQMPSNEQFF TGTGCCAGCAGCTCCCAAACCCAAATGCCCTCCAATGAGCAGTTCTTC
TRBJ1-2 TRBV6-5 13 - - CASSYPRGVGYTF TGTGCCAGCAGTTACCCCCGCGGGGTGGGCTACACCTTC
TRBJ1-1 TRBV15 14 few - CATSRDRGVAEAFF TGTGCCACCAGCAGAGATCGGGGAGTCGCTGAAGCTTTCTTT
TRBJ1-1 TRBV2 14 once - CASRTRVWNTEAFF TGTGCCAGCAGGACCAGGGTCTGGAACACTGAAGCTTTCTTT
TRBJ2-2 TRBV4-3 15 - - CASSQESLSTGELFF TGCGCCAGCAGCCAAGAGAGCCTCTCGACCGGGGAGCTGTTTTTT
TRBJ1-1 TRBV29-1 12 few - CSVVWKNTEAFF TGCAGCGTTGTTTGGAAGAACACTGAAGCTTTCTTT
TRBJ1-1 TRBV15 13 few - CATSSQDNTEAFF TGTGCCACCAGCAGTCAGGATAACACTGAAGCTTTCTTT
TRBJ2-5 TRBV6-2/TRBV6-3 16 - TRBD2 CASSTGTSGAQETQYF TGTGCCAGCAGCACCGGGACTAGCGGGGCGCAAGAGACCCAGTACTTC
TRBJ1-1 TRBV10-3 14 - TRBD1 CAISESTGGTEAFF TGTGCCATCAGTGAGTCAACAGGGGGGACTGAAGCTTTCTTT
TRBJ2-7 TRBV28 13 many - CASKGYNFYEQYF TGTGCCAGCAAGGGCTACAACTTCTACGAGCAGTACTTC
TRBJ1-2 TRBV6-5 14 - TRBD1 CASSYSTGLRGYTF TGTGCCAGCAGTTACTCGACAGGGTTGAGGGGCTACACCTTC
TRBJ1-1 TRBV6-2/TRBV6-3 15 few TRBD1 CASSYRTDRGTEAFF TGTGCCAGCAGTTATCGGACCGACAGGGGCACTGAAGCTTTCTTT
TRBJ2-1 TRBV3-1 15 few TRBD2 CASSRAGLAGNEQFF TGTGCCAGCAGCCGTGCGGGACTAGCGGGCAATGAGCAGTTCTTC
TRBJ2-1 TRBV19 15 - - CASSVPRLSYNEQFF TGTGCCAGTAGTGTTCCTAGGCTCTCCTACAATGAGCAGTTCTTC
TRBJ2-3 TRBV20-1 15 few - CSALRRGGRTDTQYF TGCAGTGCCCTACGAAGGGGTGGGCGCACAGATACGCAGTATTTT
TRBJ2-3 TRBV2 15 - TRBD1 CASSKGQGVPDTQYF TGTGCCAGCAGTAAGGGACAGGGGGTTCCAGATACGCAGTATTTT
TRBJ1-2 TRBV9 14 few TRBD1 CASSVLRGTGFFSF TGTGCCAGCAGCGTTCTACGCGGGACAGGGTTCTTCTCCTTC
TRBJ1-1 TRBV5-1 15 few - CASSLDPLVNTEAFF TGCGCCAGCAGCTTGGACCCGTTAGTGAACACTGAAGCTTTCTTT
TRBJ2-1 TRBV4-1 17 - TRBD1 CASSRVLGQGFGDEQFF TGCGCCAGCAGCCGCGTCCTGGGACAGGGATTCGGGGATGAGCAGTTCTTC
TRBJ2-1 TRBV5-6 16 once - CASSPGRSLTHNEQFF TGTGCCAGCAGTCCCGGTAGGTCTCTAACCCACAATGAGCAGTTCTTC
TRBJ2-7 TRBV12-3/TRBV12-4 14 - TRBD1 CASSFDRGTYEQYF TGTGCCAGCAGTTTTGACAGGGGCACCTACGAGCAGTACTTC
TRBJ2-1 TRBV20-1 15 - TRBD2 CSARSGTSGEYEQFF TGCAGTGCCCGAAGCGGGACTAGCGGGGAGTATGAGCAGTTCTTC
TRBJ2-1 TRBV5-1 16 - - CASNPSPGTSNEEQFF TGCGCCAGCAACCCTTCCCCCGGGACCAGCAATGAGGAGCAGTTCTTC
TRBJ2-1 TRBV9 20 few TRBD2 CASSVDPFSSLAGGFNEQFF TGTGCCAGCAGCGTCGACCCGTTCTCAAGTCTAGCGGGGGGCTTCAATGAGCAGTTCTTC
TRBJ2-7 TRBV21-1 16 - - CASSKAQLARLAEQYF TGTGCCAGCAGCAAAGCCCAACTAGCCCGATTGGCCGAGCAGTACTTC
TRBJ1-5 TRBV6-6 13 once - CASSLQGVQPQHF TGTGCCAGCAGTCTTCAGGGTGTCCAGCCCCAGCATTTT
TRBJ2-1 TRBV20-1 14 - TRBD1 CSAPTGLAPPEQFF TGCAGTGCTCCGACAGGGCTAGCCCCTCCTGAGCAGTTCTTC
TRBJ2-1 TRBV20-1 13 few - CSAKEQIYNEQFF TGCAGTGCTAAGGAGCAGATCTACAATGAGCAGTTCTTC
TRBJ2-1 TRBV4-1 16 many TRBD1 CASRETGGRSGNEQFF TGCGCCAGCAGGGAGACAGGGGGCAGGTCGGGCAATGAGCAGTTCTTC
TRBJ1-6 TRBV5-1 17 few TRBD1 CASSLARGQGYNSPLHF TGCGCCAGCAGCTTGGCCCGAGGACAGGGGTACAATTCACCCCTCCACTTT
TRBJ2-1 TRBV12-3/TRBV12-4 13 - TRBD2 CASRSSGGSEQFF TGTGCCAGCAGATCTAGCGGGGGGAGTGAGCAGTTCTTC
TRBJ2-4 TRBV15 14 few - CATSPRVPKNIQYF TGTGCCACCAGCCCCCGCGTCCCGAAAAACATTCAGTACTTC
TRBJ2-6 TRBV9 16 - - CASSASRASGANVLTF TGTGCCAGCAGCGCCTCCCGAGCCTCTGGGGCCAACGTCCTGACTTTC